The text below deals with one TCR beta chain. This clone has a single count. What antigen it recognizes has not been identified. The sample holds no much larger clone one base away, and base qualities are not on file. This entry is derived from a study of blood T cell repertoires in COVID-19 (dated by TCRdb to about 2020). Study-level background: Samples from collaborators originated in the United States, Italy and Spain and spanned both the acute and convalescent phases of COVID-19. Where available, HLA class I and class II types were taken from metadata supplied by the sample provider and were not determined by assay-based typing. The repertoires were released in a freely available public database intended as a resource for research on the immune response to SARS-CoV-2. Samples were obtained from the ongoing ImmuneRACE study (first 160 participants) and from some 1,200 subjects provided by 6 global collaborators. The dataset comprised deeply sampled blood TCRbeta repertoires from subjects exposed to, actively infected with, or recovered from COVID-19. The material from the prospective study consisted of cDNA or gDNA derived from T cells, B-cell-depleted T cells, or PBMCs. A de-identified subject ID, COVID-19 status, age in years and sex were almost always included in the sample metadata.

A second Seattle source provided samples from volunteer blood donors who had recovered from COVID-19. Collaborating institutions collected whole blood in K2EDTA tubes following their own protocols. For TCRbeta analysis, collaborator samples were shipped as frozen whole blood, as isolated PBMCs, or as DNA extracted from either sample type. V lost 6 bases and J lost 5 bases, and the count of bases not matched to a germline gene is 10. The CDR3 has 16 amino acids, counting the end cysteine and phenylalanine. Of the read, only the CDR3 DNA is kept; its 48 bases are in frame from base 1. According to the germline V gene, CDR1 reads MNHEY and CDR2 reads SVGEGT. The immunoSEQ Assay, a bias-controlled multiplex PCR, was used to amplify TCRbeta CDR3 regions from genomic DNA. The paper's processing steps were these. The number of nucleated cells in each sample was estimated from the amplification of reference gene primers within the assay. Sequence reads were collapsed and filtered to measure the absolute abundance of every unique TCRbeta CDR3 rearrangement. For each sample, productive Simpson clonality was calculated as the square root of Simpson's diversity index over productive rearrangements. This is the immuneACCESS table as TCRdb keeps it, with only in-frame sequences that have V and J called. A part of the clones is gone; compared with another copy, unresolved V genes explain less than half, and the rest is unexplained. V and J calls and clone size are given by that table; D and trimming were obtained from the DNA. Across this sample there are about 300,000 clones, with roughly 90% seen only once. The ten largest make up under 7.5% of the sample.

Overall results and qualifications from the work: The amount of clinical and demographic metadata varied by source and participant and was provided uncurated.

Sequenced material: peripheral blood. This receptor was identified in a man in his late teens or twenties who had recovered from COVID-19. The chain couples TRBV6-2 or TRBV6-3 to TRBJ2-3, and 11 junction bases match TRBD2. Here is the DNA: TGTGCCAGCAGCCTAGCACTAGCGGGGGCTGGAGATACGCAGTATTTT. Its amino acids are CASSLALAGAGDTQYF.